This is a list of T cell receptor beta chains from one sample in a study of CD8+CD57+ T cells in acquired aplastic anemia. One entry per CDR3 protein, called by TCRdb with MiXCR from the reads. The sample shows 250,000 to 300,000 distinct CDR3 sequences, 56% of them seen only once. Material: sorted CD4+, CD8+, or CD8+CD57+ T cells (not recorded which) from PBMCs. These receptors came from a human donor with severe aplastic anemia or a healthy control (not recorded which). The CDR3 runs from the conserved cysteine through the conserved F or W. The D gene is left open where the match is weak. Some rows have no size entry. The others give once, few or many, or a class for an expanded clone.

j_call,clone_size,d_call,v_call,cdr3_nt,cdr3_aa
TRBJ1-2,few,NA,TRBV3-1,TGTGCCAGCAGCCAAGATGAGGCAGGGTCCTACTATGGCTACACCTTC,CASSQDEAGSYYGYTF
TRBJ2-3,many,NA,TRBV30,TGTGCCTGGAGTTCGACCGCGGATACGCAGTATTTT,CAWSSTADTQYF
TRBJ2-1,NA,NA,TRBV15,TGTGCCACCAGCAGAGACTCAGGACCCGACTACAGTGAGCAGTTCTTC,CATSRDSGPDYSEQFF
TRBJ2-7,few,TRBD2,TRBV2,TGTGCCAGCAGTGAAGCGGGGGGGGAGCAGTACTTC,CASSEAGGEQYF
TRBJ2-5,NA,TRBD2,TRBV7-9,TGTGCCAGCAGCCACTTGGCAGCGGGGGAGACCCAGTACTTC,CASSHLAAGETQYF
TRBJ1-1,NA,TRBD1,TRBV15,TGTGCCACCAGCAACGGACAGGGCTTAACTGAAGCTTTCTTT,CATSNGQGLTEAFF
TRBJ1-6,NA,NA,TRBV7-9,TGTGCCAGCAGCCAAGTCCAACAGGCACCCCTCCGCTTT,CASSQVQQAPLRF
TRBJ2-5,many,TRBD1,TRBV5-1,TGCGCCAGCAGCTTACAGGGGGGTGGAGAGACCCAGTACTTC,CASSLQGGGETQYF
TRBJ2-5,NA,NA,TRBV7-9,TGTGCCAGCGGCCATGGGGACCCCTCGTACTTC,CASGHGDPSYF
TRBJ1-2,many,TRBD1,TRBV29-1,TGCAGCGTTGCCGGACAGGGGGCCTATGGCTACACCTTC,CSVAGQGAYGYTF
TRBJ1-5,many,TRBD1,TRBV20-1,TGCAGTGCTAGAGATGGGACAGCAAATCAGCCCCAGCATTTT,CSARDGTANQPQHF
TRBJ1-5,few,TRBD1,TRBV5-8,TGTGCCAGCAGCAGGGGACAGAACAATCAGCCCCAGCATTTT,CASSRGQNNQPQHF
TRBJ1-6,NA,TRBD1,TRBV7-2,TGTGCCAGCAGCCGGACAGGGCTTCCCCTCCACTTC,CASSRTGLPLHF
TRBJ1-1,NA,NA,TRBV7-9,TGTGCCAGCAGCTTAATGGGGGTAGGGACTGAAGCTTTCTTT,CASSLMGVGTEAFF
TRBJ1-6,NA,NA,TRBV7-4,TGTGCCAGCAGTTTCGCGGGCCCGACCAATTCACCCCTCCACTTT,CASSFAGPTNSPLHF
TRBJ2-5,NA,NA,TRBV20-1,TGCAGCCCGCTACCCACCGGGGACGAGACCCAGTGCTTC,CSPLPTGDETQCF
TRBJ1-1,NA,NA,TRBV20-1,TGCAGTGCTAGGCCCGCAGGGTTGGACACTGAAGCTTTCTTT,CSARPAGLDTEAFF
TRBJ2-7,few,NA,TRBV2,TGTGCCAGCAAAAGCCCGGGACCCTCCTACGAGCAGTACTTC,CASKSPGPSYEQYF
TRBJ2-6,NA,NA,TRBV7-2,TGTGCCAGCAGTTCATCTGCCACCTCTGGGGCCAACGTCCTGACTTTC,CASSSSATSGANVLTF
TRBJ2-1,NA,TRBD2,TRBV7-2,TGTGCCAGCAGCTCAGCTAGCGGGAGTCATTACAATGAGCAGTTCTTC,CASSSASGSHYNEQFF
TRBJ2-2,NA,TRBD2,TRBV7-2,TGTGCCAGCAGCTGGGGGACTAGCACCGGGGAGCTGTTTTTT,CASSWGTSTGELFF
TRBJ1-3,NA,NA,TRBV7-9,TGTGCCAGCAACGGGGGGCCTGGAAACACCATATATTTT,CASNGGPGNTIYF
TRBJ2-7,NA,NA,TRBV6-6,TGTGCCGTTACAGTGAGCTCCTACGAGCAGTACTTC,CAVTVSSYEQYF
TRBJ1-5,NA,NA,TRBV6-1,NA,CASSEASGTEAFFGQGEKQPQHF
TRBJ2-3,NA,TRBD2,TRBV7-9,TGTGCCAGCAGCTTAAGCGGGGGGGCGACAGATACGCAGTATTTT,CASSLSGGATDTQYF
TRBJ1-5,few,TRBD1,TRBV2,TGTGCCAGCAGGTGGACAGGGCCCAATCAGCCCCAGCATTTT,CASRWTGPNQPQHF
TRBJ2-5,NA,NA,TRBV5-1,TGCGCCAGCAGCCCAGGGGGTAGCGGGTCGGAGACCCAGTACTTC,CASSPGGSGSETQYF
TRBJ1-1,many,NA,TRBV5-8,TGTGCCAGCAGCTTGATGTTGGGAGCTTTCTTT,CASSLMLGAFF
TRBJ2-7,NA,TRBD2,TRBV7-2,TGTGCCAGCAGCTTAGCCTCAGCGGGGGGTAATGGCTACGAGCAGTACTTC,CASSLASAGGNGYEQYF
TRBJ1-6,NA,TRBD1,TRBV7-2,TGTGCCAGCAGTCTAGCCGGGACAGGGCCACCCCTCCACTTT,CASSLAGTGPPLHF
TRBJ1-2,NA,NA,TRBV6-1,TGTGCCAGCCCCAAACAGGGATCGTATGGCTACACCTTC,CASPKQGSYGYTF
TRBJ2-1,NA,TRBD2,TRBV7-9,TGTGCCAGCAGCCCCTCTAGCGGGGGGGCCTACAATGAGCAGTTCTTC,CASSPSSGGAYNEQFF
TRBJ2-7,few,TRBD2,TRBV24-1,TGTGCCACCAGTGATTCGGGGGGCTACGAGCAGTACTTC,CATSDSGGYEQYF
TRBJ2-1,few,TRBD1,TRBV7-9,TGTGCCAGCAGTCTCGGACAGGGGGCGTGGAATGAGCAGTTCTTC,CASSLGQGAWNEQFF
TRBJ2-3,NA,TRBD1,TRBV10-2,TGCGCCACGAAGACAGGGGGCGCGTCAGATACGCAGTATTTT,CATKTGGASDTQYF